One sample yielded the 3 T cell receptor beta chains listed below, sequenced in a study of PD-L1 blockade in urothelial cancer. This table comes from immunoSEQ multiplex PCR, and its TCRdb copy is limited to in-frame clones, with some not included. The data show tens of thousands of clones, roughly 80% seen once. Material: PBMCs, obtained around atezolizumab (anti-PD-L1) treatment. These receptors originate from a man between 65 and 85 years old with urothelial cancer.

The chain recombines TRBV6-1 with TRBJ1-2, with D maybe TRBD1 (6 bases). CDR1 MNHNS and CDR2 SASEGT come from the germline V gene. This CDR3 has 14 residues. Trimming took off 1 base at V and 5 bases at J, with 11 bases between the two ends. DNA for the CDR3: TGTGCCAGCAGTGAAGTAAACAGGGCTTATGGCTACACCTTC. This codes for CASSEVNRAYGYTF.

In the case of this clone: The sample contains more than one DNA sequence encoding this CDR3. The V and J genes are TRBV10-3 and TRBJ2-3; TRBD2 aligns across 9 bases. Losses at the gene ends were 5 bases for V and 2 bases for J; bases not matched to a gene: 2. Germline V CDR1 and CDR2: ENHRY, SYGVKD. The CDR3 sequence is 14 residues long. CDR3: CAISLAGDTDTQYF. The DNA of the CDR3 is TGTGCCATCAGTTTAGCGGGGGACACAGATACGCAGTATTTT.

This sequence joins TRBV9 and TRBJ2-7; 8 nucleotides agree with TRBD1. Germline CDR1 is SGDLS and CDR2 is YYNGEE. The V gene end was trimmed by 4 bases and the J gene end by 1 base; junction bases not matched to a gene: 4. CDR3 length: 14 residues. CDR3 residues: CASSTGDRSYEQYF. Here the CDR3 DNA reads TGTGCCAGCAGCACGGGGGACAGGTCCTACGAGCAGTACTTC.